The 4 T cell receptor beta chains presented below share a single source sample, sequenced in a study of T-cell reconstitution after alpha-beta-depleted transplantation in children. TCRbeta library construction was performed incorporating unique molecular identifiers. Using its own MiXCR run on the PCR reads, TCRdb lists one record per CDR3 protein. The profile shows roughly 190,000 distinct CDR3 sequences, roughly 15% of them singletons. The sequencing used PBMCs from the stem cell graft donor, collected from the stem cell graft. The receptors here all came from a human donor who donated a stem cell graft to a child with acute lymphoblastic leukemia.

This chain links TRBV7-2 with TRBJ2-1; a possible D gene is TRBD2 (6 bases). V lost 5 bases and J lost 9, with 11 bases in between. The length of the CDR3 is 12 residues. Germline CDR1 reads SGHTA; CDR2 reads FQGNSA. The CDR3: CASSPRRVEQFF. The CDR3 DNA follows: TGTGCCAGCAGCCCAAGGAGGGTTGAGCAGTTCTTC.

To note about this clonotype: A single base separates this from a much larger clone, so it may be a read error. This chain joins TRBV11-2 and TRBJ1-2; 8 nucleotides match TRBD1. This CDR3 is 14 amino acids long. Trimming removed 6 bases from V and 5 bases from J; junction bases left unmatched: 8. Germline V gene lookup returns CDR1 SGHAT and CDR2 FQNNGV. In DNA, the CDR3 is TGTGCCAGCAGTTTCGCGGACAGGGTATATGGCTACACCTTC. It yields the protein CASSFADRVYGYTF.

This clonotype was found many times. V usage is TRBV5-1 and J usage is TRBJ1-5; tentatively, D is TRBD1 (6 bases). Germline CDR1 is SGHRS and CDR2 is YFSETQ. Trimming cost V 0 bases and J 6 bases, with 19 bases left between them. The CDR3 length is 17 residues. The CDR3 reads CASSLVVWQGSTQPQHF. The CDR3 DNA follows: TGCGCCAGCAGCTTGGTAGTGTGGCAGGGGAGTACTCAGCCCCAGCATTTT. The variable domain in full, with the rest retrieved from reference TRBV5-1 and TRBJ1-5, is KAGVTQTPRYLIKTRGQQVTLSCSPISGHRSVSWYQQTPGQGLQFLFEYFSETQRNKGNFPGRFSGRQFSNSRSEMNVSTLELGDSALYLCASSLVVWQGSTQPQHFGDGTRLSIL.

The rearrangement joins TRBV12-3 or TRBV12-4 to TRBJ2-5, with D maybe TRBD2 (6 bases). CDR3 length equals 14 residues. Trimming stripped 3 bases from V and 5 bases from J, with 13 bases between. CDR3 residues: CASSFSLARETQYF. DNA for the CDR3: TGTGCCAGCAGTTTCTCACTAGCTCGGGAGACCCAGTACTTC.